This T cell receptor (beta chain) originates from a study of blood T cells in healthy people across ages. The V and J ends lost 7 bases and 6 bases, in that order; junction bases with no gene match: 13. CDR1 SGHDT and CDR2 YYEEEE come from the germline V gene. The CDR3 spans 16 residues. This clonotype was seen more than once but under ten times. A J-beta primer mix and a sample-barcoded 5' primer were used in a second PCR of about 7 to 12 cycles. Each CDR3 protein is one row after TCRdb ran MiXCR on the 5' RACE reads. The sample has more than 1 million distinct CDR3 sequences, more than 40% seen once; the top ten hold approximately 20%. Extraction of total RNA produced a minimum of 5 micrograms from each sample.

Material for sequencing was blood. This chain joins TRBV5-6 and TRBJ2-3, with 11 bases identical to TRBD2. The clonotype comes from a woman aged 55-70 years in good health. The CDR3 nucleotides read TGTGCCAGCCAAACGGAACTAGCGGGAGTGTTGGATACGCAGTATTTT. Translated: CASQTELAGVLDTQYF. The whole variable domain, filled in from reference TRBV5-6 and TRBJ2-3, reads DAGVTQSPTHLIKTRGQQVTLRCSPKSGHDTVSWYQQALGQGPQFIFQYYEEEERQRGNFPDRFSGHQFPNYSSELNVNALLLGDSALYLCASQTELAGVLDTQYFGPGTRLTVL.